The TCR beta chain under discussion was sequenced for a study of T-cell reconstitution after alpha-beta-depleted transplantation in children (dated by TCRdb to between 2015 and 2016). Background on the whole study: Using TCR repertoire profiling, the study quantitatively followed how T-cell immune reconstitution unfolded in children after TCRalphabeta/CD19-depleted allogeneic hematopoietic cell transplantation. Overall study outcomes, separate from this receptor: The high TCRbeta diversity at day 60 in some patients was ascribed to recipient T cells and intrathymic progenitors that had survived conditioning. About two months after transplant, the apparently early recovery of alphabetaT-cell counts reportedly depended on just several hundred clones that had expanded rapidly and came from non-depleted graft cells. Over the following months the frequencies of hyperexpanded clones went down, and after one year T-cell counts and TCRbeta diversity were mostly credited to newly produced T cells.

Receptor libraries were prepared by PCR. TCRdb names Illumina HiSeq 2500 as the instrument used. Molecular barcoding was employed in the preparation of TCR libraries, with unique molecular identifiers being used to normalize TCRbeta repertoire quantification. In TCRdb, the public reads were trimmed at Q25 with fastp and aligned with MiXCR, with productive beta chains retained. Each entry merges the rows of one CDR3 protein and shows their most common DNA and genes. Counted in this sample were 530,000 or so distinct CDR3 sequences; 27% of them appeared once. Clones ranked in the top ten supply about 35% of the sample. The sample's treatment or condition label is to be understood as: allogeneic hematopoietic cell transplantation with graft depleted of TCRalphabeta T cells and CD19 B cells. TCRalphabeta/CD19-depleted allogeneic hematopoietic cell grafts were given to the transplant recipients, all of whom were children.

This clonotype was recorded a few times. The clone's antigen remains unknown. One base away there is no much larger clone; base qualities are not given. This specimen was PBMCs, taken before TCRalphabeta/CD19-depleted stem cell transplant. The sequence derives from a boy in the first two years of life with Wiskott-Aldrich syndrome, due to receive a stem cell transplant.

The DNA reads as follows: TGTGCCAGCAGCCAAGACGGTGTTGATGAAAAACTGTTTTTT. This codes for CASSQDGVDEKLFF. The V gene is TRBV4-2 and the J gene is TRBJ1-4; a confident D gene designation cannot be given. CDR1 LGHNA and CDR2 YNFKEQ are derived from the germline V gene. The V and J ends are trimmed by 0 bases and 6 bases, leaving 8 bases between them. The CDR3 goes from the cysteine to the phenylalanine over 14 residues. Just CDR3 DNA is preserved here, 42 bases in frame from base 1.